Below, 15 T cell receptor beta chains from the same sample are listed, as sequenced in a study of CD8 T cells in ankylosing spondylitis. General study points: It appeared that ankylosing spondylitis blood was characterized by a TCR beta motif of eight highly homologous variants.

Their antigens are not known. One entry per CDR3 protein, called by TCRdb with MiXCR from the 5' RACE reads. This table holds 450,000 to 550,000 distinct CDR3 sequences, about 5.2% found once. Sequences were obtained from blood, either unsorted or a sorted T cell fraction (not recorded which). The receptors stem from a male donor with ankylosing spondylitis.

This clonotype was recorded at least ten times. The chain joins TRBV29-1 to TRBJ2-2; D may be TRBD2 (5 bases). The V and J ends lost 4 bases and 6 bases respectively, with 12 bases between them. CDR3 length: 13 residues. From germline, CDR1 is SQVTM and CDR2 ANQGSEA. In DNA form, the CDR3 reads TGCAGCGTTGTATTGCCTAGCTCCGGGGAGCTGTTTTTT. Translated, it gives CSVVLPSSGELFF.

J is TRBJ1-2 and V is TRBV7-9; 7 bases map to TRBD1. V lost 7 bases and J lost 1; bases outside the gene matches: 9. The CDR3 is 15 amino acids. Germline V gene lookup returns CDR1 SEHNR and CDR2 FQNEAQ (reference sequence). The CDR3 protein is CASIFGTADNYGYTF. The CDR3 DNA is TGTGCCAGCATCTTTGGGACAGCGGATAACTATGGCTACACCTTC. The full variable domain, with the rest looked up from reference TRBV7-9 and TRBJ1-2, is DTGVSQNPRHKITKRGQNVTFRCDPISEHNRLYWYRQTLGQGPEFLTYFQNEAQLEKSRLLSDRFSAERPKGSFSTLEIQRTEQGDSAMYLCASIFGTADNYGYTFGSGTRLTVV.

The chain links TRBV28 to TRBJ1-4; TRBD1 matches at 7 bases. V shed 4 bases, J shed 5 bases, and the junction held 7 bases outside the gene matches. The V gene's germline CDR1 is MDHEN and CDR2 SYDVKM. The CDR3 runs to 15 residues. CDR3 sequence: CASSWGGQQNEKLFF. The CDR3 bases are TGTGCCAGCAGTTGGGGGGGACAGCAGAATGAAAAACTGTTTTTT.

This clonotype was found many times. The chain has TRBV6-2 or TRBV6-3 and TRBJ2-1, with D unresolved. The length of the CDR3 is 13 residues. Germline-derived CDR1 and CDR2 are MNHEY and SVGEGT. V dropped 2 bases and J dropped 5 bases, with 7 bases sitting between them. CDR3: CASSYGQHNEQFF. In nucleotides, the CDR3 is TGTGCCAGCAGTTACGGTCAGCACAATGAGCAGTTCTTC.

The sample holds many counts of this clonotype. The CDR3 DNA follows: TGCAGTGCTACCAAACAGGGGGCAGAGGGCTACACCTTC. Translating it yields CSATKQGAEGYTF. The chain joins TRBV20-1 to TRBJ1-2, with 9 bases aligning to TRBD1. In germline, CDR1 is DFQATT, CDR2 SNEGSKA (reference sequence). This CDR3 contains 13 residues. Unmatched junction bases numbered 8, after V lost 4 bases and J lost 8 bases.

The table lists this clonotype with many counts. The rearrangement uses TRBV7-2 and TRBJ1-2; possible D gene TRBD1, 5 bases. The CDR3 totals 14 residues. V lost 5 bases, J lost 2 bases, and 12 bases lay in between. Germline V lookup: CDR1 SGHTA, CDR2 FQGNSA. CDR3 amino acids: CASSRDGGNYGYTF. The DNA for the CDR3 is TGTGCCAGCAGCCGGGACGGAGGAAACTATGGCTACACCTTC.

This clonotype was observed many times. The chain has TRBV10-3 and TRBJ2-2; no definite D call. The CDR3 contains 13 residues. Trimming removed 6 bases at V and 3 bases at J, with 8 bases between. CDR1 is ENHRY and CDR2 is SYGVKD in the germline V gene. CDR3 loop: CAIRSRDTGELFF. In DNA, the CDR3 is TGTGCCATCAGAAGCCGGGACACCGGGGAGCTGTTTTTT.

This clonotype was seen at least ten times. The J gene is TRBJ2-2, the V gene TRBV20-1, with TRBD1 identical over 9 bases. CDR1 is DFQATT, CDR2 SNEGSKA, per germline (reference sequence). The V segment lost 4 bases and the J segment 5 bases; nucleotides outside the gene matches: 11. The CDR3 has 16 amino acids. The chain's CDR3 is CSATKPGQGLTGELFF. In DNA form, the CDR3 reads TGCAGTGCTACTAAACCGGGACAGGGACTTACCGGGGAGCTGTTTTTT.

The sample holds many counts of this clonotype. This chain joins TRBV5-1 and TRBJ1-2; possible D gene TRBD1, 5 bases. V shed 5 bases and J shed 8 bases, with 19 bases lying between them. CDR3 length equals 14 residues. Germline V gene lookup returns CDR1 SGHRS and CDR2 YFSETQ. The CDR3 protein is CASSSGGNEGGYTF. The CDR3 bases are TGCGCCAGCAGTTCGGGGGGGAACGAAGGAGGCTACACCTTC. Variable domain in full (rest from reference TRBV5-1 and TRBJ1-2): KAGVTQTPRYLIKTRGQQVTLSCSPISGHRSVSWYQQTPGQGLQFLFEYFSETQRNKGNFPGRFSGRQFSNSRSEMNVSTLELGDSALYLCASSSGGNEGGYTFGSGTRLTVV.

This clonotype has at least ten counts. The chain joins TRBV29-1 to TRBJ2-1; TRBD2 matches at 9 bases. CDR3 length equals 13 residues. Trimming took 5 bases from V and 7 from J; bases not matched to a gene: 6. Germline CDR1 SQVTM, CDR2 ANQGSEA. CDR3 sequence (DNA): TGCAGCGTTCGCGGGAGGGCCGGGAATGAGCAGTTCTTC. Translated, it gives CSVRGRAGNEQFF.

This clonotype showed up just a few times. CDR3 nucleotides: TGCGCCAGCAGCGCCACCTTCTGGGGGGCCCAGTACTTC. The encoded protein is CASSATFWGAQYF. This sequence joins TRBV5-1 and TRBJ2-5; D perhaps matches TRBD2 (6 bases). The length of the CDR3 is 13 residues. Trimming removed 4 bases at V and 9 bases at J, with 16 bases between. The germline gives CDR1 SGHRS, CDR2 YFSETQ.

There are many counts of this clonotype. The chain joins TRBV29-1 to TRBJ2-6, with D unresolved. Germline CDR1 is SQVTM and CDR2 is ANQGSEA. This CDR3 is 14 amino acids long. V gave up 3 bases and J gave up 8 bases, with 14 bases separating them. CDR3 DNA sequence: TGCAGCGTTGAGGGATCCGCGAGGTCCAACGTCCTGACTTTC. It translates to CSVEGSARSNVLTF.

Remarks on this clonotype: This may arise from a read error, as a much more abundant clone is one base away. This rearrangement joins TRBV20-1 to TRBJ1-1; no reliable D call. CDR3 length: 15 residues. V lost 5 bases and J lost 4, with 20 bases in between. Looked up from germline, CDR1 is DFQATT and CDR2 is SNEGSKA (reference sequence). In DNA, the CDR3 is TGCAGTGCTGGTCGGGCCTCCCGGATGATCACTGAAGCTTTCTTT. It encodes CSAGRASRMITEAFF.

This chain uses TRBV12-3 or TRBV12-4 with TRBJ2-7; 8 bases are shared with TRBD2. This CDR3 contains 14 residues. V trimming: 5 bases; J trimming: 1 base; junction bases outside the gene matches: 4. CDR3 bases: TGTGCCAGCAGTGAACAGCGGGGGTCCTACGAGCAGTACTTC. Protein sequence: CASSEQRGSYEQYF.

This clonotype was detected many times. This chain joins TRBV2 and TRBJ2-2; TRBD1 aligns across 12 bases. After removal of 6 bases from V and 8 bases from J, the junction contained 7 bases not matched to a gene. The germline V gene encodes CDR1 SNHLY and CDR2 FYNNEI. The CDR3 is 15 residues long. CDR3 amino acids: CASRLGTGGLGELFF. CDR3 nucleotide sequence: TGTGCCAGCAGACTCGGGACAGGGGGCCTGGGGGAGCTGTTTTTT.